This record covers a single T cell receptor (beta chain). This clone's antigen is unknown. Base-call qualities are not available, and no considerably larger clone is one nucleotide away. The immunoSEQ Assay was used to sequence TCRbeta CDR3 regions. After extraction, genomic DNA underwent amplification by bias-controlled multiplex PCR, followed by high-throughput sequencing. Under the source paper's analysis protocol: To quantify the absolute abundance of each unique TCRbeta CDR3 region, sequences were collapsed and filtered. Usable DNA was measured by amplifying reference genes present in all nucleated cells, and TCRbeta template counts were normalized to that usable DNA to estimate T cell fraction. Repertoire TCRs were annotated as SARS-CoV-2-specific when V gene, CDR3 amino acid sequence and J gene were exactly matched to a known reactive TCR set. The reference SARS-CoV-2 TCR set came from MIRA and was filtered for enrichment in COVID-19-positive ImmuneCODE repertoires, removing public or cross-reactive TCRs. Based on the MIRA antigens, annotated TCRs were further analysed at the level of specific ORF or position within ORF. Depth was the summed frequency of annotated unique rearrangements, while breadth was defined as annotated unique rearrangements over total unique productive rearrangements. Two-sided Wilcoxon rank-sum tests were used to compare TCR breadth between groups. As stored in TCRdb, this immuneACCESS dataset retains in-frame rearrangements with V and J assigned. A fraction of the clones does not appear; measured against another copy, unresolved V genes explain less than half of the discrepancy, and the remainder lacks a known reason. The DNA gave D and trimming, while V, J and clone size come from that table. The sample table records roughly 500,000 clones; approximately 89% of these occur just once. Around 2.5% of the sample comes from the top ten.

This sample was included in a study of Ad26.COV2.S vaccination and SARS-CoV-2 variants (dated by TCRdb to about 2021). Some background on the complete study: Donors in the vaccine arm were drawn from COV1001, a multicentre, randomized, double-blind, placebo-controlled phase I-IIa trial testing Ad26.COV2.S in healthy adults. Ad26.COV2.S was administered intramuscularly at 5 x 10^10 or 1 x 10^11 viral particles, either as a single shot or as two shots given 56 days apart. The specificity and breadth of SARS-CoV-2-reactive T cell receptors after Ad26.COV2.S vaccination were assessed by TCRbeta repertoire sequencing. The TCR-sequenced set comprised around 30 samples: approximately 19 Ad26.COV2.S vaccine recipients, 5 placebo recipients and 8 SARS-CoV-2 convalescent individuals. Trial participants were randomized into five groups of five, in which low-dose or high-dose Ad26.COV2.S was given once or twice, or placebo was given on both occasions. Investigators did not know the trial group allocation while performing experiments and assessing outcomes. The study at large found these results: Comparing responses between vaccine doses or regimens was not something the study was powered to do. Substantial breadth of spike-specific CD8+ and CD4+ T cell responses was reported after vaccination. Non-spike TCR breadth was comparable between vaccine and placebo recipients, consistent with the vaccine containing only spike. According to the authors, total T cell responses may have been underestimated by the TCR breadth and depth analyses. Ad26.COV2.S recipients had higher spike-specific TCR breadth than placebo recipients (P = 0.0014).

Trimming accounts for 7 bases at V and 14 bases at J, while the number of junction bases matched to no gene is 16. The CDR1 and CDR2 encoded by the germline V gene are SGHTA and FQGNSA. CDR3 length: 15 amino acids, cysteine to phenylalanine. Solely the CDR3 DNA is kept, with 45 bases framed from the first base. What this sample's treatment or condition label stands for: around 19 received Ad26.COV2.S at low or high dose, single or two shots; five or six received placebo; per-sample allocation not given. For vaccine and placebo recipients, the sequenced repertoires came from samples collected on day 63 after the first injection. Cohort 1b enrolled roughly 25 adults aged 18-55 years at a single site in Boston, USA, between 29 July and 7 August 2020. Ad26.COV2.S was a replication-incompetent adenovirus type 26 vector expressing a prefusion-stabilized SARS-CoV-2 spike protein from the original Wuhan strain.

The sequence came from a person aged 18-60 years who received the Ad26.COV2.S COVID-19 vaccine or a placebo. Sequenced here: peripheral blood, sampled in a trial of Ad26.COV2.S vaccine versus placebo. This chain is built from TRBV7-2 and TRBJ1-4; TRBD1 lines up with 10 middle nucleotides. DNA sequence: TGTGCCAGCACCCTTTCCGGGACAGGGGCTTTTAGGCTGTTTTTT. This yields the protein CASTLSGTGAFRLFF.